This T cell receptor (beta chain) was captured by sequencing in a study of tumor and adjacent non-tumor tissue in lung cancer listed by TCRdb under 2018. With respect to the entire study: Patients with adenocarcinoma (12), squamous cell carcinoma (2) and small cell lung cancer (1) were included in the cohort. The roughly 15 patients were aged roughly 30 to 80 years, included 10 men and 5 women, and had TNM stage I to III disease. A total of roughly 130 million productive TCRbeta reads were generated by sequencing, corresponding to an average of roughly 4 million reads per sample. Using bulk TCRbeta repertoires from approximately 15 lung cancer patients, the study set lung tumor tissue side by side with matched distant non-tumor lung tissue. Around 31 paired specimens, one tumor and one normal lung sample per patient, were profiled by TCRbeta CDR3 sequencing. Overall study outcomes, separate from this receptor: Peripheral blood was not sequenced, so blood TCRbeta repertoires were not examined in the lung cancer patients of the study. Neither the sequencing platform nor unique molecular identifiers are named or mentioned anywhere in the methods. Tumor tissue showed significantly greater TCR diversity (inverse Simpson) than normal lung tissue (approximately 400 vs 170, P = 0.0075, Mann-Whitney U test). The top 100 clones made up a significantly larger cumulative share of the repertoire in normal lung than in tumor tissue. Only about 15 patients were included in the cohort, and the need for larger samples and more detailed clinical data was noted by the authors. TCR diversity was significantly higher in younger patients, and greater tumor TCR diversity was associated with shorter overall survival and shorter disease-free survival.

The library was prepared using multiplex PCR. TCRdb names Illumina HiSeq 2500 as the instrument used. Following protocols modified from ARM-PCR, the researchers constructed TCRbeta libraries through three rounds of nested PCR with primers (Table S4). PCR products of 200-500 bp were gel-excised and purified with the QIAquick gel extraction kit before sequencing. In the source study's methods: Reads were cleaned using Trimmomatic, were merged into complete CDR3 sequences using FLASH, and were assigned to V(D)J germline segments using MiTCR. Clonal diversity was calculated as the inverse Simpson's index using VDJtools. Productive reads were defined as in-frame sequences without a premature stop codon. TCRdb applied fastp at Q25 and MiXCR to the public reads, then kept only in-frame beta chains. Every entry covers one CDR3 protein and lists the most common genes and DNA from its rows. The V and J calls and clone size are TCRdb's, not the authors'. A total of about 110,000 distinct CDR3 sequences appear in this sample, over 70% of them only once. The ten biggest clones cover approximately 24% of the sample.

Bulk unsorted tissue served as the source for RNA extraction, and RNA quality was assessed using a NanoDrop ND-1000 and an Agilent 2100. Newly diagnosed lung cancer patients without prior chemotherapy who had been admitted for thoracic surgery in China between August and November 2014 were enrolled as donors. Patients who had received previous radiotherapy or chemotherapy, or who had another concurrent cancer, were excluded from the study. Surgical tissue pieces of about 1-2.3 cm3 were preserved in RNAlater solution and were kept at -80 degrees C until use. Counted from cysteine to phenylalanine, this CDR3 has 14 amino acids. The read is trimmed to its CDR3 DNA, 42 bases read in frame from base 1. CDR1 ENHRY and CDR2 SYGVKD were looked up in the germline V gene. With regard to this clonotype: Its binding antigen is unknown. An end of the junction differs from the germline gene, which may be a read error.

The clonotype comes from a man between 65 and 85 years old with non-small cell lung cancer. Sequencing was carried out using lung tumor tissue. Recombination connected TRBV10-3 to TRBJ1-6; the D gene is perhaps TRBD1, on 5 matching bases. CDR3 reads: CAVNREGPNLPLHF. The sequenced DNA: TGCGCCGTCAATAGAGAGGGACCTAATTTACCCCTCCACTTT.